There are a few counts of the clone carrying this T cell receptor (beta chain). Its antigen is still unknown. The data were taken from a study of T-cell memory formation after mild COVID-19. Regarding the study as a whole: There was a balanced CD4/CD8 profile in clones contracting day 15 to 85, and later expanders leaned CD4+. The main location of contracting CD4+ clones was CM and EM, and that of contracting CD8+ clones was EMRA.

Using its own MiXCR run on the 5' RACE reads, TCRdb lists one record per CDR3 protein. The data hold 270,000 or so distinct CDR3 sequences, with 18% observed a single time. V was shortened by 0 bases and J by 2 bases, with 20 bases between the two germline ends. The CDR3 sequence is 20 residues long. Germline assignment: CDR1 LGHNA and CDR2 YSLEER. The chain couples TRBV4-3 to TRBJ2-6; D might be TRBD1 (6 bases). The receptor's source is a man younger than 35 who had mild COVID-19 (a few samples of this study predate the infection). Cell type and time point are not known. Sample: PBMCs or a T cell subset sorted from them (not recorded which). CDR3: CASSQDPAGVILTGANVLTF. The CDR3 coding sequence is TGCGCCAGCAGCCAAGATCCGGCAGGGGTCATACTAACTGGGGCCAACGTCCTGACTTTC.